This T cell receptor beta chain was observed in a study of Graves' ophthalmopathy and Graves' hyperthyroidism. This clonotype was recorded at least ten times. What it binds is unknown. Absence of ophthalmopathy within 18 months of follow-up defined stable hyperthyroidism. In this cohort, patients with other autoimmune diseases, uncontrolled infections, pregnancy or lactation were excluded. Patients were diagnosed from clinical symptoms, serum thyroxine, TRAb, thyroid ultrasound and orbital computed tomography. RNA transcripts served as template for amplifying TCR beta CDR3 sequences. Scientists carried out first-round RT-PCR using HTBI primers and then a second-round multiplex PCR. TCRdb redid the calling of the multiplex PCR reads with MiXCR, one entry per CDR3 protein. The repertoire holds about 620,000 distinct CDR3 sequences, with about 20% as singletons. Broader study findings: The model reached 65% to 71% sensitivity and approximately 72% specificity for predicting ophthalmopathy progression.

Trimming left V 2 bases short and J 2 bases short, with 18 bases between. This CDR3 contains 17 residues. Germline assignment: CDR1 MNHEY and CDR2 SVGAGI. This chain joins TRBV6-5 and TRBJ1-2, with D unclear. The clonotype originates from a woman aged 18-35 years with stable Graves' hyperthyroidism. Some clones in this sample may be carry-over from other donors' samples. Material: peripheral blood. The CDR3 bases are TGTGCCAGCAGTTACGACCTCGGCCGAGGGCTCAACTATGGCTACACCTTC. As protein: CASSYDLGRGLNYGYTF.